The next 14 T cell receptor beta chains were all read from a single sample in a study of T cell repertoires in cytomegalovirus infection. Each CDR3 protein gets one entry after TCRdb re-called the reads with MiXCR. The data show approximately 400,000 distinct CDR3 sequences, with roughly 30% seen just once and roughly 13% held by the top ten. What was sequenced was PBMCs. The receptors were gathered from a human donor in good health (CMV status not recorded). Some clones in this sample may be carry-over from other donors' samples.

In this sample, this clonotype turned up a few times. The J gene is TRBJ2-1, the V gene TRBV28; 7 positions agree with TRBD1. The germline V gene encodes CDR1 MDHEN and CDR2 SYDVKM. The CDR3 sequence is 13 residues long. The V and J ends lost 4 bases and 15 bases, in that order; junction bases with no gene match: 12. The CDR3 region has the DNA TGTGCCAGCAGTTCCTCCTACAGGGGAACCGGGTTCTTC. Protein sequence: CASSSSYRGTGFF.

The chain links TRBV7-6 to TRBJ1-6; D unclear. The CDR3 is made up of 13 amino acids. Trimming shortened V by 5 bases and J by 10 bases, and 12 bases separated the two germline ends. Germline assignment: CDR1 SGHVS and CDR2 FNYEAQ. CDR3 bases: TGTGCCAGCAGCCCCGCCGTGGGCTCACCCCTCCACTTT. This translates into CASSPAVGSPLHF.

This clonotype occurred many times. The rearrangement uses TRBV12-3 or TRBV12-4 and TRBJ1-5; D gene unclear. Deletions cut 10 bases from V and 2 bases from J, with 15 bases between. CDR3 length: 14 amino acids. The CDR3 reads CATSPGEGNQPQHF. CDR3 nucleotides: TGTGCCACTTCTCCCGGGGAGGGCAATCAGCCCCAGCATTTT.

The rearrangement joins TRBV7-6 to TRBJ2-2; D unresolved. Trimming cost V 2 bases and J 3 bases, with 7 bases left between them. This CDR3 spans 14 amino acids. From germline, CDR1 is SGHVS and CDR2 FNYEAQ. CDR3 residues: CASSLLRHTGELFF. CDR3 DNA: TGTGCCAGCAGCTTATTAAGACACACCGGGGAGCTGTTTTTT.

The chain has TRBV2 and TRBJ2-7; D is possibly TRBD1 or TRBD2 (5 bases each). Trimming left V 5 bases short and J 5 bases short, with 13 bases between. This CDR3 region has 13 residues. The germline V gene has CDR1 SNHLY and CDR2 FYNNEI. CDR3 sequence reads: CASSRDPGNEQYF. CDR3 in DNA: TGTGCCAGCAGTAGGGACCCTGGGAACGAGCAGTACTTC.

The rearrangement joins TRBV4-1 to TRBJ1-3; 7 positions match TRBD1. CDR3 length: 20 residues. CDR1 is MGHRA, CDR2 YSYEKL, per germline. Trimming cost V 0 bases and J 0 bases; bases outside gene matches: 14. In DNA, the CDR3 is TGCGCCAGCAGCCAAGAGGAGGGACAGCAACTAGGATCCTCTGGAAACACCATATATTTT. As protein: CASSQEEGQQLGSSGNTIYF.

As to this clonotype: A read error may explain this, as a much larger clone is one base away. This sequence joins TRBV7-2 and TRBJ1-5; D remains unclear. The V end was cut by 3 bases, the J end by 1 base, with 10 bases between. The CDR3 totals 15 residues. Per the germline V gene, CDR1 is SGHTA and CDR2 is FQGNSA. The CDR3 DNA is TGTGCCAGCAGCTTGGATAGGACGAGCAATCAGCCCCAGCATTTT. Translated, it gives CASSLDRTSNQPQHF. Together with reference TRBV7-2 and TRBJ1-5, the CDR3 gives the full variable domain: GAGVSQSPSNKVTEKGKDVELRCDPISGHTALYWYRQSLGQGLEFLIYFQGNSAPDKSGLPSDRFSAERTGGSVSTLTIQRTQQEDSAVYLCASSLDRTSNQPQHFGDGTRLSIL.

CDR3 nucleotide sequence: TGTGCCAGCAGCTTAGACCGAGGACAGAGGTGCTCCACCTTC. Its protein is CASSLDRGQRCSTF. The J gene is TRBJ1-2, the V gene TRBV7-2, with D possibly matching TRBD1 (6 bases). The CDR3 is made up of 14 amino acids. Germline assignment: CDR1 SGHTA and CDR2 FQGNSA. The ends were cut back, 1 base at V and 13 bases at J, with 19 bases in the middle. Looking up the rest from reference TRBV7-2 and TRBJ1-2 gives the full variable domain: GAGVSQSPSNKVTEKGKDVELRCDPISGHTALYWYRQSLGQGLEFLIYFQGNSAPDKSGLPSDRFSAERTGGSVSTLTIQRTQQEDSAVYLCASSLDRGQRCSTFGSGTRLTVV.

A word on this clonotype: As the CDR3 is not closed by the conserved phenylalanine or tryptophan, this likely results from a read error. This chain uses TRBV25-1 with TRBJ1-6; 10 bases agree with TRBD1. Germline CDR1 and CDR2: MGHDK and SYGVNS. J was trimmed by 8 bases and V by 4 bases; bases with no gene match: 8. The CDR3 runs to 16 residues. The CDR3 is CASSAGLGQGHSPLHL. The CDR3 DNA is TGTGCCAGCAGTGCTGGGCTGGGACAGGGGCATTCACCCCTCCACCTT.

The CDR3 sequence is CASSQDGTAQYGYTF. The CDR3 DNA reads TGTGCCAGCAGCCAAGACGGGACAGCACAATATGGCTACACCTTC. This chain links TRBV4-2 with TRBJ1-2, with TRBD1 identical over 7 bases. Germline V lookup: CDR1 LGHNA, CDR2 YNFKEQ. V lost 0 bases, J lost 5 bases, and 6 bases stayed unmatched. CDR3 length: 15 amino acids.

V is TRBV20-1 and J is TRBJ1-2; D is unclear. The CDR3 is 14 amino acids. CDR1 is DFQATT, CDR2 SNEGSKA, per germline (reference sequence). Deletions cut 6 bases from V and 4 bases from J, with 18 bases between. The CDR3 sequence is CSAKTPSGGYGYTF. The DNA of the CDR3 is TGCAGTGCGAAGACACCCTCGGGAGGCTATGGCTACACCTTC.

The chain employs TRBV5-1 and TRBJ1-4, with D possibly TRBD1 on 5 matching bases. CDR1 is SGHRS and CDR2 is YFSETQ in the germline V gene. CDR3 length equals 13 residues. Trimming stripped 6 bases from V and 7 bases from J, with 13 bases between. The CDR3: CASKQGTGEKLFF. As DNA, the CDR3 is TGCGCCAGCAAGCAGGGAACTGGTGAAAAACTGTTTTTT.

Written as DNA, the CDR3 is TGTGCCATCAGTAGCCATGACGCGGGCGACTATGGCTACACCTTC. Protein sequence: CAISSHDAGDYGYTF. V is TRBV10-3 and J is TRBJ1-2; D unresolved. This CDR3 has 15 residues. V was clipped by 5 bases and J by 3 bases, with 16 bases between them. Germline CDR1 and CDR2: ENHRY and SYGVKD.

Note on this clonotype: A read error may be the cause here, since a much bigger clone is one base away. For the CDR3, the DNA is TGTGCCAGCAGCTTGGGGCGGGGGGTAAGCACAGATACGCAGTATTTT. This sequence encodes CASSLGRGVSTDTQYF. V usage is TRBV7-2 and J usage is TRBJ2-3; 8 nucleotides agree with TRBD2. The junction had 5 bases not matched to a gene; V was cut back by 3 bases and J by 0 bases. Germline V lookup: CDR1 SGHTA, CDR2 FQGNSA. The CDR3 has 16 amino acids.